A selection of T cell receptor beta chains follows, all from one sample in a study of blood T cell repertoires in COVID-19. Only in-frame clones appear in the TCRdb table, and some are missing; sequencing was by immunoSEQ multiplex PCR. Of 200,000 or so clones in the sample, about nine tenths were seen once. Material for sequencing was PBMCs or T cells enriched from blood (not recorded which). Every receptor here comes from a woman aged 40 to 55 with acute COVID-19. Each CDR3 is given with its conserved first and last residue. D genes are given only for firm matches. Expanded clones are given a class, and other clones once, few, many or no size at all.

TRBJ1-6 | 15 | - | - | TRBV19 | CASSGRTGKNSPLHF | TGTGCCAGTAGTGGACGGACCGGGAAAAATTCACCCCTCCACTTT
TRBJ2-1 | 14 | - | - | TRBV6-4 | CASAAGGSYNEQFF | TGTGCCAGCGCTGCCGGGGGCTCCTACAATGAGCAGTTCTTC
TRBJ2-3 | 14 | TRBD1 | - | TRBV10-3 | CAISTRTGQDTQYF | TGTGCCATCAGTACAAGGACAGGTCAAGATACGCAGTATTTT
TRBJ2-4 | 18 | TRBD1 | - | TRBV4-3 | CASSPAGTGTLAKNIQYF | TGCGCCAGCAGCCCAGCCGGGACAGGGACGTTAGCCAAAAACATTCAGTACTTC
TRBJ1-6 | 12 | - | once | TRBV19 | CASSMERAPLHF | TGTGCCAGTAGTATGGAAAGAGCGCCCCTCCACTTT
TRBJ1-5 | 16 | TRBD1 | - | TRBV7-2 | CASSAQTTGGNQPQHF | TGTGCCAGCAGCGCGCAAACGACAGGGGGCAATCAGCCCCAGCATTTT
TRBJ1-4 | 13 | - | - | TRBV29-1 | CSVAGSSSEKLFF | TGCAGCGTTGCGGGGAGTTCGAGTGAAAAACTGTTTTTT
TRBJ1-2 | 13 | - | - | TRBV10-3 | CAISEATNYGYTF | TGTGCCATCAGTGAGGCGACTAACTATGGCTACACCTTC
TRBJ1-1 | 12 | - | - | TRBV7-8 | CAIKGGGTEAFF | TGTGCCATTAAGGGAGGTGGGACTGAAGCTTTCTTT
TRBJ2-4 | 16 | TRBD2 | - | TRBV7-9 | CASSLGSGGGKNIQYF | TGTGCCAGCAGTCTAGGGTCGGGAGGAGGAAAAAACATTCAGTACTTC
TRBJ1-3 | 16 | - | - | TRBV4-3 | CASSETARASGNTIYF | TGCGCCAGCAGCGAGACAGCTCGGGCGTCCGGAAACACCATATATTTT
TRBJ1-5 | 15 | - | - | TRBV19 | CASRNKQGFSQPQHF | TGTGCCAGTAGAAACAAACAGGGTTTTAGTCAGCCCCAGCATTTT
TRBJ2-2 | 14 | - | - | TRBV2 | CASSLVGHTGELFF | TGTGCCTCCAGTTTAGTGGGGCACACCGGGGAGCTGTTTTTT
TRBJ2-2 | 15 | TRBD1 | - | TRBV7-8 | CASSPRDSTAGELFF | TGTGCCAGCAGCCCCCGGGACAGCACGGCCGGGGAGCTGTTTTTT
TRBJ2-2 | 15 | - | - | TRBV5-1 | CASSLQGENTGELFF | TGCGCCAGCAGCTTACAGGGTGAGAACACCGGGGAGCTGTTTTTT
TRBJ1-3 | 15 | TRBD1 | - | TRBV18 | CASSVDRGSGNTIYF | TGTGCCAGCTCAGTCGACAGGGGCTCTGGAAACACCATATATTTT
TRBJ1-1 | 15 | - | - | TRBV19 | CASSKRETGATEAFF | TGTGCCAGTAGTAAACGGGAAACGGGTGCGACTGAAGCTTTCTTT
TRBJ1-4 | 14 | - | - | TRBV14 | CASSRTQANEKLFF | TGTGCCAGCAGCCGGACACAGGCTAATGAAAAACTGTTTTTT
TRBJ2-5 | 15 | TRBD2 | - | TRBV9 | CASSKLAVPQETQYF | TGTGCCAGCAGCAAACTAGCGGTCCCCCAAGAGACCCAGTACTTC
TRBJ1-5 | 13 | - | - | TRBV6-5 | CPGEREIAGPQHF | TGTCCCGGGGAACGGGAGATAGCGGGGCCCCAGCATTTT
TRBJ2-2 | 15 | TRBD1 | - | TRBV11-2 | CASSSDRGRAGELFF | TGTGCCAGCAGCTCGGACAGGGGGAGGGCCGGGGAGCTGTTTTTT
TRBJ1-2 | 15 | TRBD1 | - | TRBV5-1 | CASSLALTGGYGYTF | TGCGCCAGCAGCTTGGCCCTGACAGGGGGCTATGGCTACACCTTC
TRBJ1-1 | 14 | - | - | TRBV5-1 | CASSFTGSGTEAFF | TGCGCCAGCAGCTTCACAGGGTCGGGAACTGAAGCTTTCTTT
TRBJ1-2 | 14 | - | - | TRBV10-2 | CASSGTQLGGGYTF | TGCGCCAGCAGTGGTACCCAACTGGGGGGTGGCTACACCTTC
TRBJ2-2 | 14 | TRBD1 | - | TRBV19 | CASSWQGAIGELFF | TGTGCCAGTAGTTGGCAGGGGGCTATCGGGGAGCTGTTTTTT
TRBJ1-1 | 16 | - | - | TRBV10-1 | CASSEGPGLGNTEAFF | TGCGCCAGCAGTGAAGGACCGGGACTGGGGAACACTGAAGCTTTCTTT
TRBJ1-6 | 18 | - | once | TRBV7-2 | CASSPRVGDSVYNSPLHF | TGTGCCAGCAGCCCCAGGGTCGGCGATTCGGTCTATAATTCACCCCTCCACTTT
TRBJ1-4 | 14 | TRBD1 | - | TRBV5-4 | CASSPGQGQEKLFF | TGTGCCAGCAGCCCGGGGCAGGGACAGGAAAAACTGTTTTTT
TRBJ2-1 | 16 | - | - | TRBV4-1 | CASSPSIAFSYNEQFF | TGCGCCAGCAGCCCTTCTATAGCTTTCTCCTACAATGAGCAGTTCTTC
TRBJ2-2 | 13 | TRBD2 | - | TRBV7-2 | CASSSTSGGELFF | TGTGCCAGCAGCTCGACTAGCGGCGGGGAGCTGTTTTTT
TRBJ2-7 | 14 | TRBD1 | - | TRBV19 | CASQPGQGALEQYF | TGTGCCTCCCAGCCGGGACAGGGGGCTCTCGAGCAGTACTTC
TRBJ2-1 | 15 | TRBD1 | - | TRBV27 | CASSRPGQGANEQFF | TGTGCCAGCAGTAGGCCGGGACAGGGGGCCAATGAGCAGTTCTTC
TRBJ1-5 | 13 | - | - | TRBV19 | CASSTRGNQPQHF | TGTGCCAGTAGTACCAGGGGTAATCAGCCCCAGCATTTT
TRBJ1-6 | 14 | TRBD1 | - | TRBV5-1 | CASRSGTGVSPLHF | TGCGCCAGCAGGTCCGGGACAGGGGTCTCACCCCTCCACTTT
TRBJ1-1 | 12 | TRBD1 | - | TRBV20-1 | CSASQGATEAFF | TGCAGTGCTAGTCAGGGGGCCACTGAAGCTTTCTTT
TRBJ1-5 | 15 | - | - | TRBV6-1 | CASSATGPVNQPQHF | TGTGCCAGCAGTGCAACAGGACCGGTTAATCAGCCCCAGCATTTT
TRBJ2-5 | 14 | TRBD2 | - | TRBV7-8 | CATRSGRAGETQYF | TGTGCCACCAGAAGCGGGAGGGCCGGAGAGACCCAGTACTTC
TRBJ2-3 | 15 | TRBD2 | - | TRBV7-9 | CASSTTSSSTDTQYF | TGTGCCAGCAGCACGACTAGCTCTAGCACAGATACGCAGTATTTT
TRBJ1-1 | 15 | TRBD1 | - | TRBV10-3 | CAISEGQGPNTEAFF | TGTGCCATCAGTGAGGGACAGGGGCCCAACACTGAAGCTTTCTTT
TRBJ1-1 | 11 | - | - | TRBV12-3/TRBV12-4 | CASNQGTEAFF | TGTGCCAGCAACCAGGGAACTGAAGCTTTCTTT
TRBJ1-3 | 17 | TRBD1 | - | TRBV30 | CAWRASRDRGPGNTIYF | TGTGCCTGGAGAGCCTCGCGAGACAGGGGGCCTGGAAACACCATATATTTT
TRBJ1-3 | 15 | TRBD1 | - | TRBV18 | CASSPTGTFGNTIYF | TGTGCCAGCTCACCGACAGGGACCTTTGGAAACACCATATATTTT
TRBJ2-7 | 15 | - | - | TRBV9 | CASSPGQVPLYEQYF | TGTGCCAGCAGCCCAGGTCAGGTACCTCTCTACGAGCAGTACTTC
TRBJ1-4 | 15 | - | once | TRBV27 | CASSPQGLLNEKLFF | TGTGCCAGCAGTCCCCAGGGGCTCCTTAATGAAAAACTGTTTTTT
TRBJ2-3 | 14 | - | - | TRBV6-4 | CASSDWGDTDTQYF | TGTGCCAGCAGTGACTGGGGGGACACAGATACGCAGTATTTT